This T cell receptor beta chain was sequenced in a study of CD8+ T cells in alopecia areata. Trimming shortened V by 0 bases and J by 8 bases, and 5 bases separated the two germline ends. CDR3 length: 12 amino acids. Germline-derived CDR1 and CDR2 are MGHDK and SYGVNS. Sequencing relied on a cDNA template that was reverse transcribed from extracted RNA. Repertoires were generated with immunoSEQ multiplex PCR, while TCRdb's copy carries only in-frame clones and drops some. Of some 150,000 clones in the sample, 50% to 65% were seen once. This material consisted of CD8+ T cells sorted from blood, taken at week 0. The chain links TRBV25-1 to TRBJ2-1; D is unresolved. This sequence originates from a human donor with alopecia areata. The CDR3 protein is CASSEYPDEQFF. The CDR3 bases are TGTGCCAGCAGTGAATACCCGGATGAGCAGTTCTTC.